This record covers a single TCR beta chain. The antigen is undetermined. Germline CDR1 MNHNS, CDR2 SASEGT. The CDR3 spans 19 residues. V gave up 3 bases and J gave up 0 bases; unmatched junction bases: 10. The sample belongs to a study of cytomegalovirus exposure and HLA in healthy donors. The wider study: The roughly 120 million unique TCR beta sequences, from roughly 170 million T cells, were found by an earlier analysis. Study results and caveats: About 87% or about 30% of the time was how often most TCR beta V segments were productive, according to an earlier analysis. V- and J-gene trimming in TCR beta was tied to a missense DCLRE1C variant by an analysis performed later. The authors enumerated 164 TCR beta chains as linked to cytomegalovirus.

With 60 Vbeta and 13 Jbeta primers, the PCR was carried out. Sequencing used immunoSEQ multiplex PCR; TCRdb keeps in-frame clones, though not all of them. The sample holds about 190,000 clones, 87% seen once. The rearrangement joins TRBV6-1 to TRBJ2-6; TRBD1 matches 8 bases. This receptor was taken from a boy between 2 and 10 years old in good health and CMV-seronegative. The sample was PBMCs. The CDR3 spells CASSENHGQGVSGANVLTF. The DNA for the CDR3 is TGTGCCAGCAGTGAGAATCATGGACAGGGCGTCTCTGGGGCCAACGTCCTGACTTTC.